The 23 T cell receptor beta chains given below trace back to one sample, sequenced in a study of blood T cell repertoires in COVID-19. Measured with immunoSEQ multiplex PCR; TCRdb has only the in-frame clones, and not every one. This sample carries about 120,000 clones, roughly 89% of them seen once, and the ten largest clones take 15% to 20%. Source material: peripheral blood. The receptor source for this set is a human donor with acute or convalescent COVID-19. The donor label of this sample is uncertain.

This chain uses TRBV19 with TRBJ1-1; a possible D gene is TRBD1 (6 bases). The germline gives CDR1 LNHDA, CDR2 SQIVND (reference sequence). The CDR3 covers 16 residues. The V and J ends lost 6 bases and 4 bases respectively, with 21 bases between them. For the CDR3, the DNA is TGTGCCAGTAGGAAAACAGGGACCACCCTTCTCACTGAAGCTTTCTTT. Its translation: CASRKTGTTLLTEAFF.

The V gene is TRBV18, the J gene TRBJ2-5; D unclear. Germline V gene lookup returns CDR1 KGHSH and CDR2 LQKENI. There are 15 residues in the CDR3. Trimming left V 6 bases short and J 5 bases short, with 19 bases between. The DNA of the CDR3 is TGTGCCAGCTCCCCGGTACCCTCCATGTGGGAGACCCAGTACTTC. This encodes CASSPVPSMWETQYF.

V and J are TRBV28 and TRBJ2-3, with 8 bases aligning to TRBD2. This CDR3 has 15 amino acids. In germline, CDR1 is MDHEN, CDR2 SYDVKM. V trimming: 8 bases; J trimming: 2 bases; junction bases outside the gene matches: 9. CDR3 DNA: TGTGCCAGCGACGGCGGGGGGACCGACACAGATACGCAGTATTTT. Its protein product is CASDGGGTDTDTQYF.

The rearrangement joins TRBV19 to TRBJ1-2, with 9 bases identical to TRBD1. In germline, CDR1 is LNHDA, CDR2 SQIVND (reference sequence). CDR3 length equals 16 residues. V trimming: 9 bases; J trimming: 0 bases; junction bases outside the gene matches: 11. The CDR3 region has the DNA TGTGCCAGCACCCCGGGACAGGGACGAGCTAACTATGGCTACACCTTC. Translating it yields CASTPGQGRANYGYTF.

The J gene is TRBJ1-2, the V gene TRBV30; D is unclear. The CDR3 loop spans 12 amino acids. Germline V CDR1 and CDR2: GTSNPN, SVGIG (reference sequence). V was pared by 0 bases and J by 8 bases, with 10 bases between. The CDR3: CAWSVQGRGYTF. The CDR3 nucleotides are TGTGCCTGGAGTGTACAAGGGAGGGGCTACACCTTC.

The chain combines TRBV2 with TRBJ1-5; no definite D call. The germline CDR1 and CDR2 sequences are SNHLY and FYNNEI. There are 13 residues in the CDR3. Trimming took 7 bases from V and 1 from J, leaving 8 bases between them. The CDR3 protein is CASNGESNQPQHF. DNA for the CDR3: TGTGCCAGCAATGGGGAGAGCAATCAGCCCCAGCATTTT.

The chain couples TRBV18 to TRBJ1-2, with unresolved D. CDR3 size: 14 residues. V was cut by 0 bases and J by 5 bases, with 10 bases left in between. Germline assignment: CDR1 KGHSH and CDR2 LQKENI. This CDR3 is CASSPPARDYGYTF. CDR3 nucleotide sequence: TGTGCCAGCTCACCACCGGCTCGGGATTATGGCTACACCTTC.

The count of this clone is one. This chain joins TRBV7-2 and TRBJ2-3, with no clear D. Per germline, CDR1 SGHTA and CDR2 FQGNSA. With 1 base removed from V and 1 base from J, the gap between germline ends came to 12 bases. This CDR3 spans 16 amino acids. This chain's CDR3 is CASSLVLLTRTDTQYF. CDR3 in DNA: TGTGCCAGCAGCTTAGTACTACTTACCCGCACAGATACGCAGTATTTT.

The J gene is TRBJ1-4, the V gene TRBV3-1 (or the pseudogene TRBV3-2); no definite D call. The V end was cut by 5 bases, the J end by 3 bases, with 19 bases between. CDR1 is LGHDT, CDR2 YNNKEL, per germline (reference sequence). The CDR3 spans 17 residues. This CDR3 is CASSGSTGGRANEKLFF. CDR3 nucleotide sequence: TGTGCCAGCAGCGGGAGTACTGGAGGGAGAGCTAATGAAAAACTGTTTTTT.

The rearrangement uses TRBV3-1 (or the pseudogene TRBV3-2) and TRBJ2-5; D call uncertain. The CDR3 length is 16 residues. The ends were cut back, 0 bases at V and 6 bases at J, with 17 bases in the middle. In germline, CDR1 is LGHDT, CDR2 YNNKEL (reference sequence). CDR3 region: CASSQDLVTQRKTQYF. The CDR3 DNA sequence: TGTGCCAGCAGCCAAGATCTGGTTACTCAGAGGAAGACCCAGTACTTC.

The CDR3, as DNA: TGTGCCAGCAGTTTCCGAACTTATGGGCCGGGACAGGGGGCGAACTATGGCTACACCTTC. Translated: CASSFRTYGPGQGANYGYTF. The chain joins TRBV27 to TRBJ1-2, with TRBD1 matching 12 bases. This CDR3 is 20 amino acids long. Germline V gene lookup returns CDR1 MNHEY and CDR2 SMNVEV (reference sequence). V lost 3 bases and J lost 2; bases outside the gene matches: 16.

The chain couples TRBV9 to TRBJ1-6; D uncertain. V shed 5 bases and J shed 6 bases, with 15 bases lying between them. The length of the CDR3 is 15 residues. Germline-derived CDR1 and CDR2 are SGDLS and YYNGEE. The CDR3 reads CASSNKRGPNSPLHF. The CDR3 region has the DNA TGTGCCAGCAGTAATAAACGAGGGCCTAATTCACCCCTCCACTTT.

The genes are TRBV19 and TRBJ2-1; possible D gene TRBD2, 6 bases. Trimming removed 6 bases at V and 5 bases at J, with 14 bases between. Germline V gene data show CDR1 as LNHDA and CDR2 as SQIVND (reference sequence). The CDR3 has 14 amino acids. CDR3 residues: CASRPIGTHNEQFF. The CDR3 bases are TGTGCCAGTAGGCCAATCGGGACTCACAATGAGCAGTTCTTC.

This chain connects TRBV10-3 to TRBJ1-5; D remains ambiguous. V dropped 3 bases and J dropped 1 base, with 4 bases sitting between them. In germline, CDR1 is ENHRY, CDR2 SYGVKD. This CDR3 is 13 amino acids long. The CDR3 DNA reads as TGTGCCATCAGTGACTTGAGCAATCAGCCCCAGCATTTT. Its translation: CAISDLSNQPQHF.

The chain recombines TRBV6-6 with TRBJ1-3, with TRBD1 matching 9 bases. V gave up 5 bases and J gave up 8 bases; unmatched junction bases: 4. Germline V gene sequence: CDR1 MNHNY, CDR2 SVGAGI (reference sequence). The CDR3 has 13 residues. As DNA, the CDR3 is TGTGCCAGCAGTAGGGACAGGGTGGACACCATATATTTT. Translating it yields CASSRDRVDTIYF.

V and J are TRBV27 and TRBJ1-1; no firm D call. Germline assignment: CDR1 MNHEY and CDR2 SMNVEV (reference sequence). Trimming stripped 2 bases from V and 1 base from J, with 5 bases between. The CDR3 covers 13 residues. In DNA form, the CDR3 reads TGTGCCAGCAGTTTAAGAGGGAACACTGAAGCTTTCTTT. This translates into CASSLRGNTEAFF.

J is TRBJ2-1 and V is TRBV4-3; 9 positions match TRBD2. The germline V gene has CDR1 LGHNA and CDR2 YSLEER. This CDR3 comprises 17 residues. V lost 1 base, J lost 0 bases, and 4 bases stayed unmatched. This CDR3 reads CASSQASSGASYNEQFF. The CDR3 DNA reads TGCGCCAGCAGCCAAGCGTCTAGCGGGGCCTCCTACAATGAGCAGTTCTTC.

CDR3 sequence reads: CASSTSRGSNGYTF. Written as DNA, the CDR3 is TGTGCCAGTAGTACTTCAAGGGGCTCAAACGGCTACACCTTC. The chain is built from TRBV19 and TRBJ1-2, with a weak D call TRBD1 (5 bases). CDR3 size: 14 residues. V dropped 4 bases and J dropped 8 bases, with 17 bases sitting between them. CDR1 is LNHDA and CDR2 is SQIVND in the germline V gene (reference sequence).

The rearrangement links TRBV28 to TRBJ2-2; D remains unclear. This CDR3 is 16 amino acids long. Trimming removed 3 bases at V and 0 bases at J, with 11 bases between. The germline CDR1 and CDR2 sequences are MDHEN and SYDVKM. Written as DNA, the CDR3 is TGTGCCAGCAGTTTGTTGCCCAGTTCGAACACCGGGGAGCTGTTTTTT. This gives the protein CASSLLPSSNTGELFF.

This chain links TRBV19 with TRBJ2-3; 7 nucleotides agree with TRBD1. This CDR3 contains 15 residues. Looked up from germline, CDR1 is LNHDA and CDR2 is SQIVND (reference sequence). After removal of 3 bases from V and 1 base from J, the junction contained 4 bases not matched to a gene. The CDR3 DNA reads TGTGCCAGTAGTATTAACGGACAGGGCACAGATACGCAGTATTTT. It is translated as CASSINGQGTDTQYF.

The chain links TRBV23-1 to TRBJ2-1; 12 positions match TRBD1. TRBV23-1 is an ORF for which the function is uncertain. This CDR3 is built from 18 residues. The V segment lost 2 bases and the J segment 3 bases; nucleotides outside the gene matches: 8. The CDR3 is CASSQGTGGVPNYNEQFF. Here the CDR3 DNA reads TGCGCCAGCAGTCAAGGGACAGGGGGCGTCCCTAACTACAATGAGCAGTTCTTC.

The chain links TRBV7-8 to TRBJ1-5, with D uncertain. The V end was cut by 1 base, the J end by 5 bases, with 12 bases between. Germline V CDR1 and CDR2: SGHVS, FQNEAQ. The CDR3 length is 15 residues. CDR3 coding DNA: TGTGCCAGCAGCTTAGTCGCGAATCCGGATCAGCCCCAGCATTTT. It is translated as CASSLVANPDQPQHF.

This chain connects TRBV7-8 to TRBJ2-3; tentatively, D is TRBD2 (7 bases). The germline gives CDR1 SGHVS, CDR2 FQNEAQ. V shed 1 base and J shed 3 bases, with 14 bases lying between them. This CDR3 comprises 16 residues. The CDR3 sequence is CASSLGGAGATDTQYF. The DNA of the CDR3 is TGTGCCAGCAGCTTAGGGGGGGCGGGAGCGACAGATACGCAGTATTTT.